This is a list of T cell receptor beta chains from one sample in a study of blood T cell repertoires in COVID-19. Some clones are missing from TCRdb's copy, which holds only in-frame ones; the method was immunoSEQ multiplex PCR. This sample has roughly 260,000 clones, with 87% found just once. The sample taken for sequencing was peripheral blood. The receptors come from a woman aged 45-65 years with acute or convalescent COVID-19. Both conserved end residues are part of each CDR3. D genes are given only for firm matches. The size of a clone is reported for some rows only, either as once, few or many, or as a class for expanded clones.

J: TRBJ2-1
D: TRBD1
size: -
V: TRBV7-9
DNA: TGTGCCAGCAGCTCCAGGGCGGGGGACAGGGGACGCCGGTGGAATGAGCAGTTCTTC
CDR3: CASSSRAGDRGRRWNEQFF

J: TRBJ2-5
D: TRBD2
size: few
V: TRBV3-1/TRBV3-2
DNA: TGTGCCAGCAGCCGCGGACTAGCGGGAGCGGTCCAAGAGACCCAGTACTTC
CDR3: CASSRGLAGAVQETQYF

J: TRBJ1-2
D: -
size: -
V: TRBV18
DNA: TGTGCCAGCCAAACAGGGAGCGACTATGGCTACACCTTC
CDR3: CASQTGSDYGYTF

J: TRBJ2-7
D: -
size: -
V: TRBV2
DNA: TGTGCCAGCAGTGACGGCGGGAACTACGAGCAGTACTTC
CDR3: CASSDGGNYEQYF

J: TRBJ2-2
D: -
size: -
V: TRBV10-3
DNA: TGTGCCATCAGTAAAGCCTCAAAGCAAGCGAACACCGGGGAGCTGTTTTTT
CDR3: CAISKASKQANTGELFF

J: TRBJ1-4
D: TRBD1
size: -
V: TRBV5-8
DNA: TGTGCCAGCAGCTTGGACAGGGGGCTCGCTAATGAAAAACTGTTTTTT
CDR3: CASSLDRGLANEKLFF

J: TRBJ2-7
D: TRBD1
size: -
V: TRBV7-9
DNA: TGTGCCAGCAGCCCAGCCGGGACAGCTTCCTACGAGCAGTACTTC
CDR3: CASSPAGTASYEQYF

J: TRBJ1-1
D: TRBD1
size: -
V: TRBV19
DNA: TGTGCCAGTACCCGGGGACAGGGGATCACTGAAGCTTTCTTT
CDR3: CASTRGQGITEAFF

J: TRBJ2-3
D: TRBD1
size: -
V: TRBV28
DNA: TGTGCCAGCAGTTCCTCGGGACAGTTCACAGATACGCAGTATTTT
CDR3: CASSSSGQFTDTQYF

J: TRBJ2-5
D: -
size: -
V: TRBV18
DNA: TGTGCCAGCTCACCACCCACGACGGTCAGGGAGACCCAGTACTTC
CDR3: CASSPPTTVRETQYF

J: TRBJ2-1
D: -
size: -
V: TRBV19
DNA: TGTGCCAGTAGTCCGGGACTCCTCTCCTACAATGAGCAGTTCTTC
CDR3: CASSPGLLSYNEQFF

J: TRBJ1-5
D: -
size: -
V: TRBV5-5
DNA: TGTGCCAGCAGCTTTAGATACGAGTCTCAGCCCCAGCATTTT
CDR3: CASSFRYESQPQHF

J: TRBJ1-5
D: -
size: -
V: TRBV6-6
DNA: TGTGCCAGCAGTTACTCGTCCGGGAATCAGCCCCAGCATTTT
CDR3: CASSYSSGNQPQHF

J: TRBJ2-7
D: -
size: -
V: TRBV10-3
DNA: TGTGCCATCAGTGAGTCCGAGGGGGGGATCACCTACGAGCAGTACTTC
CDR3: CAISESEGGITYEQYF

J: TRBJ1-4
D: TRBD1
size: -
V: TRBV14
DNA: TGTGCCAGCAGCCGATACAGGGGGCTCGGAGAAAAACTGTTTTTT
CDR3: CASSRYRGLGEKLFF

J: TRBJ1-1
D: -
size: -
V: TRBV27
DNA: TGTGCCAGCAGTTTACGGGGGGTGGTTTACACTGAAGCTTTCTTT
CDR3: CASSLRGVVYTEAFF

J: TRBJ2-5
D: -
size: -
V: TRBV24-1
DNA: TGTGCCACCAGTGATAAAGGGGCTCGAGAGACCCAGTACTTC
CDR3: CATSDKGARETQYF

J: TRBJ1-1
D: -
size: once
V: TRBV6-1
DNA: TGTGCCAGCAGTGAACGCGAGAACACTGAAGCTTTCTTT
CDR3: CASSERENTEAFF

J: TRBJ2-5
D: TRBD1
size: -
V: TRBV29-1
DNA: TGCAGCGGGGGACAGCAAGAGACCCAGTACTTC
CDR3: CSGGQQETQYF

J: TRBJ1-1
D: TRBD1
size: -
V: TRBV27
DNA: TGTGCCAGCAGAAACAGGGGGCTCAACACTGAAGCTTTCTTT
CDR3: CASRNRGLNTEAFF

J: TRBJ2-7
D: TRBD1
size: -
V: TRBV24-1
DNA: TGTGCCACCAGTGAAGGTTACGGGACAGCAGAATACGAGCAGTACTTC
CDR3: CATSEGYGTAEYEQYF

J: TRBJ2-3
D: TRBD2
size: -
V: TRBV7-3
DNA: TGTGCCAGCAGCGCCCTAGCGGGAGATGGGGCAGATACGCAGTATTTT
CDR3: CASSALAGDGADTQYF

J: TRBJ2-7
D: -
size: -
V: TRBV19
DNA: TGTGCCAGTAGTATTGGACTGAAAAACTACGAGCAGTACTTC
CDR3: CASSIGLKNYEQYF

J: TRBJ1-4
D: -
size: -
V: TRBV6-5
DNA: TGTGCCAGCAGTAGAAAGGGGGTGGCTAATGAAAAACTGTTTTTT
CDR3: CASSRKGVANEKLFF

J: TRBJ2-7
D: TRBD2
size: -
V: TRBV18
DNA: TGTGCCAGCTCACCACGCGCCCCCGGGACTAGCGGGAACTACGAGCAGTACTTC
CDR3: CASSPRAPGTSGNYEQYF

J: TRBJ1-5
D: TRBD1
size: -
V: TRBV2
DNA: TGTGCCAGCAGGGGACAGGGGGCCCAGCCCCAGCATTTT
CDR3: CASRGQGAQPQHF

J: TRBJ1-4
D: TRBD1
size: -
V: TRBV19
DNA: TGTGCCAGTAGCAACCCAGGGGGACCGTGGTCCGGACTGTTTTTT
CDR3: CASSNPGGPWSGLFF

J: TRBJ1-1
D: -
size: -
V: TRBV6-5
DNA: TGTGCCAGCCCCGACAGAAACACTGAAGCTTTCTTT
CDR3: CASPDRNTEAFF

J: TRBJ1-1
D: TRBD1
size: -
V: TRBV18
DNA: TGTGCCAGCTCACCGGGGACAGGGTTTGGCACTGAAGCTTTCTTT
CDR3: CASSPGTGFGTEAFF